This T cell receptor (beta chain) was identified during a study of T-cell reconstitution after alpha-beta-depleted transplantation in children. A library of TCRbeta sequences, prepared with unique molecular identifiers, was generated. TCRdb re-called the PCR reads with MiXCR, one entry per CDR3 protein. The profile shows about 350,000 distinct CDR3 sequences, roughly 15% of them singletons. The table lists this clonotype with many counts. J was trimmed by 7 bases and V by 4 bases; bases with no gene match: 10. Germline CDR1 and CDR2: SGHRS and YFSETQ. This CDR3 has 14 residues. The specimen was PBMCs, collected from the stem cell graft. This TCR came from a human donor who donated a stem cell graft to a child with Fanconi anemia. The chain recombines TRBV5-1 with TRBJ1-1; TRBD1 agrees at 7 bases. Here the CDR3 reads CASSADDRVSEAFF. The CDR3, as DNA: TGCGCCAGCAGCGCCGACGACAGGGTCAGTGAAGCTTTCTTT.